The 30 T cell receptor beta chains in this list originate from one sample, sequenced in a study of T-cell memory formation after mild COVID-19. TCRdb re-analysed the 5' RACE reads in MiXCR, keeping a single row per CDR3 protein. The top ten hold 12% of the sample, which has more than 450,000 distinct CDR3 sequences, 15% to 20% seen once. Sample: PBMCs or a T cell subset sorted from them (not recorded which). The receptors originated from an adult woman who had mild COVID-19 (a few samples of this study predate the infection). Cell type and time point are not known.

The chain has TRBV6-6 and TRBJ2-1; D could derive from TRBD1 or TRBD2 (5 bases each). Germline-derived CDR1 and CDR2 are MNHNY and SVGAGI (reference sequence). The CDR3 is 17 residues long. Between the trimmed V and J ends, which lost 4 bases and 0 bases, there was a span of 16 bases. The CDR3 nucleotides read TGTGCCAGCAGTTCCCTGGGGGATCCCAGCTCCTACAATGAGCAGTTCTTC. Protein product: CASSSLGDPSSYNEQFF.

CDR3 sequence reads: CASRGGGPLGLTNEQFF. CDR3 coding DNA: TGTGCCAGCAGAGGAGGGGGTCCCCTAGGATTGACAAATGAGCAGTTCTTC. J is TRBJ2-1 and V is TRBV12-3 or TRBV12-4, with D perhaps assigned TRBD1 or TRBD2 (6 bases each). The CDR3 is 17 amino acids. V was pared by 6 bases and J by 7 bases, with 25 bases between.

This clonotype was seen only a few times. This rearrangement joins TRBV10-3 to TRBJ1-2; perhaps TRBD1 as D (6 bases). The germline V gene has CDR1 ENHRY and CDR2 SYGVKD. V lost 4 bases, J lost 4 bases, and 22 bases lay in between. The CDR3 spans 17 residues. CDR3 coding DNA: TGTGCCATCAGTGCCACAGGGCCGGTTATTTCTCCCTATGGCTACACCTTC. Protein product: CAISATGPVISPYGYTF.

This clonotype occurred many times. The chain couples TRBV6-5 to TRBJ2-6, with D tentatively TRBD1 (7 bases). This CDR3 is built from 16 residues. Germline V gene lookup returns CDR1 MNHEY and CDR2 SVGAGI. V shed 6 bases and J shed 2 bases, with 14 bases lying between them. Here the CDR3 DNA reads TGTGCCAGCAGCCGAGGAGGGGGCCCTGGGGCCAACGTCCTGACTTTC. It translates to CASSRGGGPGANVLTF.

V and J are TRBV29-1 and TRBJ1-2, with 8 positions matching TRBD1. V shed 2 bases and J 10 bases; nucleotides not matched to a gene: 9. Germline V CDR1 and CDR2: SQVTM, ANQGSEA. The CDR3 contains 13 residues. CDR3 sequence (DNA): TGCAGCGTTGAACAGGGGGCCCCCAGTGCCTACACCTTC. Its protein product is CSVEQGAPSAYTF.

The chain uses TRBV12-3 or TRBV12-4 and TRBJ2-1, with 9 bases identical to TRBD2. The CDR3 totals 14 residues. With 6 bases clipped from V and 11 bases from J, the junction kept 11 bases outside the gene matches. This CDR3 reads CASREREASMKQFF. In DNA form, the CDR3 reads TGTGCCAGCAGGGAGCGGGAGGCTTCAATGAAGCAGTTCTTC.

V gene TRBV6-5 combines with J gene TRBJ1-6; 9 bases fit TRBD1. The germline V gene encodes CDR1 MNHEY and CDR2 SVGAGI. J was trimmed by 12 bases and V by 0 bases; bases with no gene match: 9. CDR3 length equals 16 residues. The CDR3 nucleotides are TGTGCCAGCAGTTACTCGATAACAGGGGGCGGACAACCCCTCCACTTT. Its translation: CASSYSITGGGQPLHF.

V gene TRBV5-1 combines with J gene TRBJ1-3; D gene unclear. This CDR3 has 15 amino acids. The V end was cut by 2 bases, the J end by 3 bases, with 12 bases between. Germline V gene lookup returns CDR1 SGHRS and CDR2 YFSETQ. CDR3 sequence: CASSFDTALGNTIYF. CDR3 DNA sequence: TGCGCCAGCAGCTTCGACACAGCGCTTGGAAACACCATATATTTT.

This sequence joins TRBV7-9 and TRBJ1-5; D possibly corresponds to TRBD1 (6 bases). The CDR3 has 13 amino acids. The V gene's germline CDR1 is SEHNR and CDR2 FQNEAQ (reference sequence). Trimming took 8 bases from V and 5 from J, leaving 13 bases between them. For the CDR3, the DNA is TGTGCCAGCTGCGGGGGGGCTCATCAGCCCCAGCATTTT. It codes for CASCGGAHQPQHF.

This clonotype was detected only a few times. This chain uses TRBV6-2 or TRBV6-3 with TRBJ1-3; D not certain. V was clipped by 10 bases and J by 2 bases, with 18 bases between them. The CDR3 runs to 15 residues. The germline gives CDR1 MNHEY, CDR2 SVGEGT. The CDR3 nucleotides read TGTGCCACCCCTGAACAGCGGAGGGCTGGAAACACCATATATTTT. This sequence encodes CATPEQRRAGNTIYF.

The chain couples TRBV4-2 to TRBJ2-7; TRBD1 is a possible D gene (6 bases). Germline assignment: CDR1 LGHNA and CDR2 YNFKEQ. V dropped 4 bases and J dropped 4 bases, with 23 bases sitting between them. The CDR3 runs 17 residues. The chain's CDR3 is CASSPVSTAARGYEQYF. In nucleotides, the CDR3 is TGTGCCAGCAGCCCCGTGTCCACGGCGGCCAGGGGTTACGAGCAGTACTTC.

This clonotype was detected only a few times. V is TRBV7-2 and J is TRBJ1-3; TRBD1 aligns across 7 bases. CDR1 is SGHTA, CDR2 FQGNSA, per germline. V shed 2 bases and J 4 bases; nucleotides not matched to a gene: 8. The CDR3 sequence is 16 residues long. The DNA of the CDR3 is TGTGCCAGCAGCTTAAACTTCGGGACAGCCGGAAACACCATATATTTT. Protein sequence: CASSLNFGTAGNTIYF.

The chain has TRBV12-3 or TRBV12-4 and TRBJ2-1; no clear D gene. Trimming took 5 bases from V and 7 from J, leaving 12 bases between them. The CDR3 extends over 13 amino acids. For the CDR3, the DNA is TGTGCCAGCAGTCCCGATTCTTGGAATGAGCAGTTCTTC. Translated, it gives CASSPDSWNEQFF.

V is TRBV7-6 and J is TRBJ2-7, with 10 bases aligning to TRBD1. The CDR3 spans 15 residues. Germline CDR1 reads SGHVS; CDR2 reads FNYEAQ. Trimming took 1 base from V and 3 from J; bases not matched to a gene: 3. The CDR3 DNA is TGTGCCAGCAGCTTAGGACAGGGGGCGGTCTACGAGCAGTACTTC. This sequence encodes CASSLGQGAVYEQYF.

This clonotype has just a few counts. The CDR3 nucleotides read TGCAGTGCTAGAGAGCGGGACACGCCCGCCCCAGATACGCAGTATTTT. It yields the protein CSARERDTPAPDTQYF. This chain uses TRBV20-1 with TRBJ2-3; D is possibly TRBD1 or TRBD2 (6 bases each). This CDR3 has 16 amino acids. Germline CDR1 DFQATT, CDR2 SNEGSKA (reference sequence). V dropped 0 bases and J dropped 4 bases, with 17 bases sitting between them.

This clonotype turned up a few times. V gene TRBV7-2 combines with J gene TRBJ2-3; D tentatively fits TRBD1 or TRBD2 (5 bases each). V lost 5 bases and J 4 bases, leaving 10 bases between the germline ends. This CDR3 has 13 residues. Germline V gene data show CDR1 as SGHTA and CDR2 as FQGNSA. CDR3 in DNA: TGTGCCAGCAGCCGGGACCGCCCAGATACGCAGTATTTT. This encodes CASSRDRPDTQYF.

This clonotype showed up just a few times. V and J are TRBV12-3 or TRBV12-4 and TRBJ2-1, with unresolved D. Trimming removed 6 bases at V and 10 bases at J, with 13 bases between. This CDR3 contains 12 residues. The CDR3: CASSTDNGEQFF. The CDR3, as DNA: TGTGCCAGCAGCACCGATAATGGGGAGCAGTTCTTC.

This clonotype was recorded a few times. The rearrangement links TRBV2 to TRBJ2-7; D tentatively fits TRBD1 or TRBD2 (6 bases each). The CDR3 covers 13 residues. Between the trimmed V and J ends, which lost 5 bases and 0 bases, there was a span of 8 bases. Looked up from germline, CDR1 is SNHLY and CDR2 is FYNNEI. CDR3 residues: CASSWGASYEQYF. CDR3 DNA sequence: TGTGCCAGCAGTTGGGGGGCCTCCTACGAGCAGTACTTC.

The chain is built from TRBV9 and TRBJ2-3; TRBD2 matches at 10 bases. CDR3 length: 16 amino acids. Germline V gives CDR1 SGDLS, CDR2 YYNGEE. With V trimmed by 2 bases and J by 5 bases, 8 bases remained unmatched. CDR3 in DNA: TGTGCCAGCAGCGTTGAGCTAGCGGGGGTGAGAGATACGCAGTATTTT. Protein: CASSVELAGVRDTQYF. Full variable domain (rest looked up from reference TRBV9 and TRBJ2-3): DSGVTQTPKHLITATGQRVTLRCSPRSGDLSVYWYQQSLDQGLQFLIQYYNGEERAKGNILERFSAQQFPDLHSELNLSSLELGDSALYFCASSVELAGVRDTQYFGPGTRLTVL.

The chain employs TRBV24-1 and TRBJ2-2, with 7 bases aligning to TRBD1. CDR3 length equals 19 residues. V dropped 0 bases and J dropped 2; count of bases not matched to a gene: 11. CDR1 and CDR2 (germline): KGHDR, SFDVKD. The CDR3 here is CATSDLRGRQGVNTGELFF. DNA of the CDR3: TGTGCCACCAGTGATTTGCGGGGTCGACAGGGAGTAAACACCGGGGAGCTGTTTTTT.

This clonotype came up many times. This sequence joins TRBV12-3 or TRBV12-4 and TRBJ1-1; D is unclear. V was trimmed by 3 bases and J by 10 bases, leaving 12 bases between them. The CDR3 length is 12 residues. CDR3 nucleotides: TGTGCCAGCAGTTTTAGCACAAACAGAGCTTTCTTT. Translating it yields CASSFSTNRAFF.

This clonotype was seen more than once but under ten times. The rearrangement uses TRBV6-2 or TRBV6-3 and TRBJ2-1; 10 bases fit TRBD2. The CDR3 totals 15 residues. Germline loops: CDR1 MNHEY, CDR2 SVGEGT. V dropped 1 base and J dropped 6; count of bases not matched to a gene: 3. The CDR3 reads CASSYYSGRFNEQFF. CDR3 coding DNA: TGTGCCAGCAGTTACTATAGCGGGAGGTTCAATGAGCAGTTCTTC.

This sequence joins TRBV7-9 and TRBJ2-2; D may be TRBD1 (5 bases). Germline CDR1 reads SEHNR; CDR2 reads FQNEAQ (reference sequence). The CDR3 covers 17 residues. V lost 6 bases, J lost 7 bases, and 24 bases lay in between. CDR3 loop: CASSQILGRTNYGELFF. In nucleotides, the CDR3 is TGTGCCAGCAGTCAAATTTTAGGTCGGACAAACTACGGGGAGCTGTTTTTT.

This clonotype was seen only a few times. The J gene is TRBJ2-1, the V gene TRBV9; 10 bases agree with TRBD2. CDR3 length: 15 residues. Germline lookup yields CDR1 SGDLS and CDR2 YYNGEE. Unmatched junction bases numbered 8, after V lost 6 bases and J lost 5 bases. DNA of the CDR3: TGTGCCAGCACGACTCGGCTAGCGGGGGACAATGAGCAGTTCTTC. This sequence encodes CASTTRLAGDNEQFF.

There are a few counts of this clonotype. The V call is TRBV27, the J call TRBJ2-3, with a possible D match to TRBD2 (5 bases). CDR1 and CDR2 from the germline V gene are MNHEY and SMNVEV (reference sequence). The CDR3 consists of 16 residues. V was cut by 7 bases and J by 1 base, with 18 bases left in between. In DNA form, the CDR3 reads TGTGCCAGCACCCTCCTAGGAGGCTCCGGCACAGATACGCAGTATTTT. It yields the protein CASTLLGGSGTDTQYF.

The rearrangement links TRBV28 to TRBJ2-2, with 7 bases lining up with TRBD1. The CDR3 spans 16 residues. Germline assignment: CDR1 MDHEN and CDR2 SYDVKM. V lost 5 bases, J lost 1 base, and 7 bases stayed unmatched. CDR3 in amino acids: CASSVNRGWNTGELFF. In nucleotides, the CDR3 is TGTGCCAGCAGTGTTAACAGGGGATGGAACACCGGGGAGCTGTTTTTT.

V gene TRBV18 combines with J gene TRBJ2-2, with 13 nucleotides matching TRBD2. With 3 bases clipped from V and 5 bases from J, the junction kept 12 bases outside the gene matches. The CDR3 covers 19 residues. Germline V lookup: CDR1 KGHSH, CDR2 LQKENI. The chain's CDR3 is CASSPPGLAGVGITGELFF. For the CDR3, the DNA is TGTGCCAGCTCACCTCCCGGACTAGCGGGAGTGGGCATAACCGGGGAGCTGTTTTTT.

This clonotype has only a few counts. V gene TRBV7-9 combines with J gene TRBJ2-2; D is possibly TRBD2 (6 bases). The length of the CDR3 is 15 residues. Germline CDR1 reads SEHNR; CDR2 reads FQNEAQ (reference sequence). Trimming left V 4 bases short and J 3 bases short, with 12 bases between. The CDR3 loop is CASSSRSGYTGELFF. Written as DNA, the CDR3 is TGTGCCAGCAGCTCGCGTAGCGGATACACCGGGGAGCTGTTTTTT.

A few counts support this clonotype. The chain uses TRBV27 and TRBJ2-1, with TRBD1 identical over 8 bases. Germline CDR1 is MNHEY and CDR2 is SMNVEV (reference sequence). V was pared by 6 bases and J by 6 bases, with 4 bases of the junction left unmatched. The CDR3 extends over 13 amino acids. Here the CDR3 DNA reads TGTGCCAGCAGACGGACAGGGAGCAATGAGCAGTTCTTC. It specifies CASRRTGSNEQFF.

The rearrangement joins TRBV6-5 to TRBJ2-3, with a weak D call TRBD2 (5 bases). V shed 4 bases and J shed 1 base, with 6 bases lying between them. The germline V gene has CDR1 MNHEY and CDR2 SVGAGI. There are 13 residues in the CDR3. The CDR3 reads CASSWTRTDTQYF. The CDR3 DNA reads as TGTGCCAGCAGTTGGACTCGCACAGATACGCAGTATTTT.